Listed here are 3 T cell receptor beta chains from one sample, sequenced in a study of shared clonotypes between healthy human individuals. Libraries were prepared by immunoSEQ multiplex PCR; TCRdb keeps only in-frame clonotypes and omits some of them. In the table there are some 2,100,000 clones, about 92% of which are singletons. Only CD45RO-negative cells positively selected for CCR7 counted as naive CD8 cells, so terminally differentiated effector memory CD45RA+ cells were excluded. The sample was naive CD8+ T cells from PBMCs. The receptors were sampled from a man aged 18 to 30 in good health. Some clones in this sample may be carry-over from other donors' samples.

This chain links TRBV29-1 with TRBJ1-2, with D possibly being TRBD1 (5 bases). Germline V CDR1 and CDR2: SQVTM, ANQGSEA. V was pared by 0 bases and J by 7 bases, with 21 bases between. This CDR3 comprises 16 residues. CDR3 sequence (DNA): TGCAGCGTTGAAGACCAAGAACTGCCCAGGGACCCTGGCTACACCTTC. Translation: CSVEDQELPRDPGYTF.

The rearrangement links TRBV6-1 to TRBJ2-7; D might be TRBD1 (5 bases). V was pared by 4 bases and J by 1 base, with 17 bases between. The CDR3 loop spans 16 amino acids. Germline V gene lookup returns CDR1 MNHNS and CDR2 SASEGT. The CDR3 DNA reads as TGTGCCAGCAGTGGGGGATCTGGGGCCTTGTCCTACGAGCAGTACTTC. It is translated as CASSGGSGALSYEQYF.

With regard to this clone: Other nucleotide sequences from this sample produce the same CDR3. This chain uses TRBV19 with TRBJ2-7, with D hard to call. This CDR3 has 13 residues. Germline V CDR1 and CDR2: LNHDA, SQIVND (reference sequence). V was cut by 3 bases and J by 3 bases, with 9 bases left in between. CDR3 coding DNA: TGTGCCAGTAGTATGGCGTCAAGCTACGAGCAGTACTTC. Amino acids: CASSMASSYEQYF. Full variable domain (remainder filled in from reference TRBV19 and TRBJ2-7): DGGITQSPKYLFRKEGQNVTLSCEQNLNHDAMYWYRQDPGQGLRLIYYSQIVNDFQKGDIAEGYSVSREKKESFPLTVTSAQKNPTAFYLCASSMASSYEQYFGPGTRLTVT.